This T cell receptor (beta chain) is drawn from a study of cytomegalovirus exposure and HLA in healthy donors. Findings and limits, study-wide: Cytomegalovirus-associated status was assigned to about 150 TCR beta chains.

Some clones are missing from TCRdb's copy, which holds only in-frame ones; the method was immunoSEQ multiplex PCR. The data hold under 200,000 clones, with roughly 90% observed a single time. Separate from the 666-subject first cohort was the approximately 110-subject validation cohort, to which the donors belonged. In the case of this clone: Its cognate antigen is unknown.

This TCR was sampled from a woman aged 18-30 years in good health and CMV-seropositive. The specimen sequenced was PBMCs.

The DNA of the CDR3 is TGTGCCACAGGGATGGGGCCTACCGACTATGGCTACACCTTC. Translating it yields CATGMGPTDYGYTF. This chain connects TRBV5-6 to TRBJ1-2, with TRBD1 as a possible D gene (5 bases). This CDR3 comprises 14 residues. Trimming removed 9 bases from V and 3 bases from J, with 18 bases in between. Germline CDR1 reads SGHDT; CDR2 reads YYEEEE.